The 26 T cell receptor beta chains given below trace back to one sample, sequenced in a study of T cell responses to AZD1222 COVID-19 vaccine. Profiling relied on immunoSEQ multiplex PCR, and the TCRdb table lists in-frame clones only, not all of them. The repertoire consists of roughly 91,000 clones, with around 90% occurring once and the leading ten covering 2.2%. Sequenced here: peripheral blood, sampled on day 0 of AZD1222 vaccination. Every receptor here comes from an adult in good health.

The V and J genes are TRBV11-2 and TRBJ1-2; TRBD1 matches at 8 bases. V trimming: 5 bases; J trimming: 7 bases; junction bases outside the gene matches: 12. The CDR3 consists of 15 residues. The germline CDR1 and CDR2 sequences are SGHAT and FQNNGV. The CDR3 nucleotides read TGTGCCAGCAGCACTTCAGGGCAGGGGGCCGGTGGCTACACCTTC. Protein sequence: CASSTSGQGAGGYTF.

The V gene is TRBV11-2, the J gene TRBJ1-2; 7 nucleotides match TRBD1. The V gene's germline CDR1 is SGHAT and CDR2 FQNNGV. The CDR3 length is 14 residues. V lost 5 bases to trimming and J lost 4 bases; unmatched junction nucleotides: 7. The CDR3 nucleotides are TGTGCCAGCAGCGTCGCTAGGGGGCCCTATGGCTACACCTTC. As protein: CASSVARGPYGYTF.

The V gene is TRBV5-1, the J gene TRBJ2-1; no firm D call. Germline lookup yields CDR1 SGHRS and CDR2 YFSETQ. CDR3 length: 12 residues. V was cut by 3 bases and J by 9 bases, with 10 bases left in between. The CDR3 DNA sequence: TGCGCCAGCAGCTCAACGGCCCTTGAGCAGTTCTTC. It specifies CASSSTALEQFF.

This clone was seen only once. Here the CDR3 reads CASSIGGGRPQHF. CDR3 bases: TGTGCCAGTAGTATAGGAGGGGGCAGGCCCCAGCATTTT. The V call is TRBV19, the J call TRBJ1-5; 7 bases agree with TRBD1. Germline CDR1 and CDR2: LNHDA and SQIVND (reference sequence). CDR3 length equals 13 residues. Trimming at V came to 1 base and at J to 9 bases, leaving 3 bases not matched to a gene.

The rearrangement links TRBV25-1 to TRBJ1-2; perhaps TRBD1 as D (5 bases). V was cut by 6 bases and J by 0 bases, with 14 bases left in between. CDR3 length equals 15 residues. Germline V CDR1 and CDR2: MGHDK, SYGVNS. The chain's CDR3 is CASSGVGPSNYGYTF. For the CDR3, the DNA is TGTGCCAGCAGCGGAGTGGGACCCTCTAACTATGGCTACACCTTC.

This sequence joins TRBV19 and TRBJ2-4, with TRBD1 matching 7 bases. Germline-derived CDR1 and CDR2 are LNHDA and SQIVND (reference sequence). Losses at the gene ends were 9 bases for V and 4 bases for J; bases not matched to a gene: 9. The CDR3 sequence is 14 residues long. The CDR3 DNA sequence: TGTGCCAGCGCCAGGGGGACAGAGAAAAACATTCAGTACTTC. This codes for CASARGTEKNIQYF. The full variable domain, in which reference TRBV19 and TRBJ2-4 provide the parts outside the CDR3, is DGGITQSPKYLFRKEGQNVTLSCEQNLNHDAMYWYRQDPGQGLRLIYYSQIVNDFQKGDIAEGYSVSREKKESFPLTVTSAQKNPTAFYLCASARGTEKNIQYFGAGTRLSVL.

The DNA for the CDR3 is TGTGCCAGCAGCCGAAGGGCCGGTCAACCAGGGGCAGGGAACACTGAAGCTTTCTTT. It is translated as CASSRRAGQPGAGNTEAFF. The chain has TRBV2 and TRBJ1-1, with a possible D match to TRBD1 (6 bases). CDR1 is SNHLY and CDR2 is FYNNEI in the germline V gene. The germline V and J ends were trimmed by 6 bases and 1 base, with 27 bases remaining between them. The CDR3 totals 19 residues. The variable domain in full, completed from reference TRBV2 and TRBJ1-1, reads EPEVTQTPSHQVTQMGQEVILRCVPISNHLYFYWYRQILGQKVEFLVSFYNNEISEKSEIFDDQFSVERPDGSNFTLKIRSTKLEDSAMYFCASSRRAGQPGAGNTEAFFGQGTRLTVV.

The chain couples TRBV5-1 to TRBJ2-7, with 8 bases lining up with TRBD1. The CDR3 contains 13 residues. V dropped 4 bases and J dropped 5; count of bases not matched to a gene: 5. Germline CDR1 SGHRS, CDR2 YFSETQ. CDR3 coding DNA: TGCGCCAGCAGCCAGGACAGGGCAGACGAGCAGTACTTC. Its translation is CASSQDRADEQYF.

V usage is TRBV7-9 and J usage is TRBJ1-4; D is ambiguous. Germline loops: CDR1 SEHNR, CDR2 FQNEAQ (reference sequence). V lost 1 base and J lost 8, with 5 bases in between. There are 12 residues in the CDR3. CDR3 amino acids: CASSLVGEKLFF. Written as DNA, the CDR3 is TGTGCCAGCAGCTTAGTGGGCGAAAAACTGTTTTTT.

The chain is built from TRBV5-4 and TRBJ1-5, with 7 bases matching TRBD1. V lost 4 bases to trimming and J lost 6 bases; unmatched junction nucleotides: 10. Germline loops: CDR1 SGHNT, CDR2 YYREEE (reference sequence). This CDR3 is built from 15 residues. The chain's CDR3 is CASSRGTDHGQPQHF. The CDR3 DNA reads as TGTGCCAGCAGCCGAGGGACAGATCATGGTCAGCCCCAGCATTTT.

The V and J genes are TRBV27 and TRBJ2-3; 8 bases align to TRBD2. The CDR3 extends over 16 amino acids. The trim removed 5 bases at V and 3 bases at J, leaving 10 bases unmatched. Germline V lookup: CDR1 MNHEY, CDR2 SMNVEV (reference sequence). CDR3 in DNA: TGTGCCAGCAGTCGTCAAGGGAGCGGGAGAACAGATACGCAGTATTTT. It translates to CASSRQGSGRTDTQYF.

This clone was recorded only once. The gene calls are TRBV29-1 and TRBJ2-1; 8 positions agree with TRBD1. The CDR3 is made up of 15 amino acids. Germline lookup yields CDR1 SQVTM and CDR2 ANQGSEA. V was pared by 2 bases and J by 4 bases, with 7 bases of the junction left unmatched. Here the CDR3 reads CSVEIWDRSYNEQFF. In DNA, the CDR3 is TGCAGCGTTGAAATATGGGACAGGTCGTACAATGAGCAGTTCTTC.

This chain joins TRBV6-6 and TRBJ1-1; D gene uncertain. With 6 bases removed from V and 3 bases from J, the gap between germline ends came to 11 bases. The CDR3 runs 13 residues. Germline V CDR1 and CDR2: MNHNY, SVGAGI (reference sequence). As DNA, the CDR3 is TGTGCCAGCAGCGAGGGTGAAGACACTGAAGCTTTCTTT. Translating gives CASSEGEDTEAFF.

CDR3 DNA: TGTGCCAGCAGCCCGACAGGGCGAAGCATTCAGTACTTC. As protein: CASSPTGRSIQYF. The chain couples TRBV3-1 (or the pseudogene TRBV3-2) to TRBJ2-4; TRBD1 agrees at 7 bases. The CDR3 has 13 residues. Unmatched junction bases numbered 6, after V lost 4 bases and J lost 9 bases. Germline loops: CDR1 LGHDT, CDR2 YNNKEL (reference sequence).

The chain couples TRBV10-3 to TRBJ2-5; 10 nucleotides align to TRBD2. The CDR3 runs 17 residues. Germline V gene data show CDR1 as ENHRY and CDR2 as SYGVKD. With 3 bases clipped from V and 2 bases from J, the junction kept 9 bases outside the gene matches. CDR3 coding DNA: TGTGCCATCAGTGAAGGAGTACTAGCGGGGAAACAAGAGACCCAGTACTTC. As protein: CAISEGVLAGKQETQYF.

The CDR3 spells CASSLGYEQYF. CDR3 DNA: TGTGCCAGCAGTTTGGGTTACGAGCAGTACTTC. The V gene is TRBV12-3 or TRBV12-4, the J gene TRBJ2-7; D call uncertain. Trimming shortened V by 3 bases and J by 4 bases, and 4 bases separated the two germline ends. The CDR3 is 11 amino acids.

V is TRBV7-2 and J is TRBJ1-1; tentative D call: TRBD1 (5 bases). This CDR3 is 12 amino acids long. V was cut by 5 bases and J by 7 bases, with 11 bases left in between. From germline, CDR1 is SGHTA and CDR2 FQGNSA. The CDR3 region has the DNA TGTGCCAGCAGCGTAGGGGCGAGTGAAGCTTTCTTT. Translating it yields CASSVGASEAFF.

The CDR3 is CATHGSGATGNTIYF. The CDR3 DNA sequence: TGTGCCACGCACGGGTCAGGGGCGACTGGAAACACCATATATTTT. The J gene is TRBJ1-3, the V gene TRBV19; D perhaps matches TRBD1 (6 bases). V dropped 10 bases and J dropped 2 bases, with 18 bases sitting between them. The CDR3 runs 15 residues. Looked up from germline, CDR1 is LNHDA and CDR2 is SQIVND (reference sequence).

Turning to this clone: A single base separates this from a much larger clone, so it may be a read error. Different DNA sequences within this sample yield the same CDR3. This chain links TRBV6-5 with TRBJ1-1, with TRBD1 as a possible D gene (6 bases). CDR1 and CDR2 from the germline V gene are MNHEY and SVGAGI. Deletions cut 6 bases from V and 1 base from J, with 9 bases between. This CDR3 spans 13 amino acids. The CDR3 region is CASRLTGNTEAFF. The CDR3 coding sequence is TGTGCCAGCAGATTGACAGGGAACACTGAAGCTTTCTTT.

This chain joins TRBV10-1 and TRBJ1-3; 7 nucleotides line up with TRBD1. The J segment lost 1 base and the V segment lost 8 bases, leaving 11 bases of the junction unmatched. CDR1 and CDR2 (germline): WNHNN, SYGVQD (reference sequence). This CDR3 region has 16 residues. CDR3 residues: CASLDRFPRSGNTIYF. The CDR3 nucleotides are TGCGCCAGCCTGGACAGGTTCCCTCGATCTGGAAACACCATATATTTT.

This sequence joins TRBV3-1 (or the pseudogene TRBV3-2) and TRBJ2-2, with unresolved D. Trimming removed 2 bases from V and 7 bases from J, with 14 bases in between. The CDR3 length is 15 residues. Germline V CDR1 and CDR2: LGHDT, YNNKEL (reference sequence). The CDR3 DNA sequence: TGTGCCAGCAGCCAATGGTCGGCAGGTGGCGGGGAGCTGTTTTTT. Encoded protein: CASSQWSAGGGELFF.

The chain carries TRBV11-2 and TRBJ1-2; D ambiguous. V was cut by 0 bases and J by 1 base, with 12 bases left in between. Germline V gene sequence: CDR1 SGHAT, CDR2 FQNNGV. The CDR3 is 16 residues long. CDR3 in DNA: TGTGCCAGCAGCTTAGATTGGGCAGCGGGTAACTATGGCTACACCTTC. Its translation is CASSLDWAAGNYGYTF. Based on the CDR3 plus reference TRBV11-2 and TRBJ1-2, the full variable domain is EAGVAQSPRYKIIEKRQSVAFWCNPISGHATLYWYQQILGQGPKLLIQFQNNGVVDDSQLPKDRFSAERLKGVDSTLKIQPAKLEDSAVYLCASSLDWAAGNYGYTFGSGTRLTVV.

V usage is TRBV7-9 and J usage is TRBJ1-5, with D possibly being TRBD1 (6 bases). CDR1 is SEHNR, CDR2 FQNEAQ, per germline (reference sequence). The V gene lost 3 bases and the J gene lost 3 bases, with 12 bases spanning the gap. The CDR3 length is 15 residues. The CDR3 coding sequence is TGTGCCAGCAGCTTTACAGGGCTAGACAATCAGCCCCAGCATTTT. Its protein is CASSFTGLDNQPQHF.

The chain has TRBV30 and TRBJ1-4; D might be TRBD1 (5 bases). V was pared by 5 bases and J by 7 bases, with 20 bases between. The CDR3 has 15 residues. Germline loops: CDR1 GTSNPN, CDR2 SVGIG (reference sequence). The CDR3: CAWSVGAGLIEKLFF. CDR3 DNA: TGTGCCTGGTCTGTAGGGGCAGGGTTAATTGAAAAACTGTTTTTT.

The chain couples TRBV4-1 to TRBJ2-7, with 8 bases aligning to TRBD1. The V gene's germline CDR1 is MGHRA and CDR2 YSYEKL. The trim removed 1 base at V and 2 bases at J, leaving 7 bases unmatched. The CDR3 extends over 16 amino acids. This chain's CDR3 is CASSQASGQGTYEQYF. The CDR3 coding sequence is TGCGCCAGCAGCCAAGCTTCCGGACAGGGAACCTACGAGCAGTACTTC.

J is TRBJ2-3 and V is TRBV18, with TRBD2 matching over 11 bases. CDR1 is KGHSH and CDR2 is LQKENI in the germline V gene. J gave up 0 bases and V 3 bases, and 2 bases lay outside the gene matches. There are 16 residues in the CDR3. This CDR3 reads CASSPGLAASTDTQYF. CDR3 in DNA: TGTGCCAGCTCACCGGGACTAGCGGCAAGCACAGATACGCAGTATTTT.